Detailed here is one TCR beta chain. What it binds is not known. CDR1 and CDR2 from the germline V gene are MNHEY and SVGAGI. Trimming cost V 2 bases and J 9 bases; bases outside gene matches: 15. The CDR3 consists of 18 residues. For the second PCR, which ran for roughly 6 to 12 cycles, a sample-barcoded 5' primer and a J-beta primer mix were used. Researchers report that a template-switch adaptor with 12 random nucleotides tagged each cDNA molecule. TCRdb re-called the 5' RACE reads through MiXCR, storing one row per CDR3 protein. Among under 1 million distinct CDR3 sequences, around 42% were seen once, and the ten largest hold about 21%. This specimen comes from a study of blood T cells in healthy people across ages. Study-wide results and caveats: It was found that TCR beta diversity correlated strongly with the percentage of naive T cells.

It was approximately 10 milliliters of peripheral blood that were drawn from each donor. Isolation recovered at least 7 million PBMCs from every sample. The genes are TRBV6-5 and TRBJ2-1, with TRBD2 identical over 11 bases. This TCR derives from a man aged 55 to 70 in good health. The sequencing input was blood. The CDR3 sequence is CASSYTTKLAGVGGEQFF. CDR3 nucleotides: TGTGCCAGCAGTTACACCACCAAACTAGCGGGGGTTGGGGGTGAGCAGTTCTTC.